These T cell receptor beta chains were read from a single sample in a study of blood T cell repertoires in COVID-19. The assay was immunoSEQ multiplex PCR, and TCRdb's table has in-frame clones only and misses some. The sample yields roughly 180,000 clones, over 75% seen once. The sequenced sample was PBMCs or T cells enriched from blood (not recorded which). The origin of the receptors is a man aged 50 to 59 who had recovered from COVID-19. Each CDR3 is given with its conserved first and last residue. Each record gives: clone size, J gene, V gene, D gene, CDR3 protein, CDR3 DNA. The D gene is left open where the match is weak. Part of the rows lack a size; the others show once, few, many or a class for expanded clones.

>once|TRBJ1-2|TRBV10-2|NA
CASSEDRWSYTF
TGCGCCAGCAGTGAAGACAGGTGGAGCTACACCTTC
>NA|TRBJ1-3|TRBV19|NA
CASSMPGGSGNTIYF
TGTGCCAGTAGTATGCCCGGGGGTTCTGGAAACACCATATATTTT
>NA|TRBJ2-3|TRBV5-6|TRBD2
CASSLVAGGPDTQYF
TGTGCCAGCAGCTTGGTCGCGGGAGGGCCAGATACGCAGTATTTT
>NA|TRBJ1-1|TRBV5-6|TRBD1
CASSLGRGQGATEAFF
TGTGCCAGCAGCTTGGGCAGGGGGCAGGGAGCCACTGAAGCTTTCTTT
>few|TRBJ2-2|TRBV5-1|NA
CASSLYLGGTGELFF
TGCGCCAGCAGCTTGTACCTTGGAGGCACCGGGGAGCTGTTTTTT
>NA|TRBJ1-1|TRBV7-8|NA
CASSSTGTNTEAFF
TGTGCCAGCAGCTCCACAGGGACAAACACTGAAGCTTTCTTT
>NA|TRBJ1-6|TRBV24-1|NA
CATSDFLYRDRGYSNSPLHF
TGTGCCACCAGTGATTTTCTCTATCGTGACCGGGGATATTCCAATTCACCCCTCCACTTT
>NA|TRBJ2-3|TRBV5-4|NA
CASSPTSRKTDTQYF
TGTGCCAGCAGCCCCACTAGCAGGAAAACAGATACGCAGTATTTT
>NA|TRBJ2-7|TRBV27|TRBD2
CASSFRGTSGSYEQYF
TGTGCCAGCAGTTTCCGCGGGACTAGCGGCTCCTACGAGCAGTACTTC
>NA|TRBJ2-3|TRBV27|TRBD2
CASSQLAGEEYF
TGTGCCAGCAGTCAACTAGCGGGGGAGGAGTATTTT
>NA|TRBJ2-7|TRBV12-3/TRBV12-4|NA
CASRGDSYEQYF
TGTGCCAGCAGAGGTGACAGCTACGAGCAGTACTTC
>NA|TRBJ2-4|TRBV4-1|TRBD2
CASSQDPGGAGQLAKNIQYF
TGCGCCAGCAGCCAAGATCCGGGGGGGGCAGGACAGTTAGCCAAAAACATTCAGTACTTC
>NA|TRBJ2-2|TRBV7-6|TRBD1
CASSNRGSQSGELFF
TGTGCCAGCAGTAACAGGGGAAGTCAATCCGGGGAGCTGTTTTTT
>NA|TRBJ2-5|TRBV5-6|NA
CASNEGRETQYF
TGTGCCAGCAACGAGGGAAGAGAGACCCAGTACTTC
>NA|TRBJ2-1|TRBV5-1|NA
CASSFQQNNEQFF
TGCGCCAGCAGCTTTCAACAGAACAATGAGCAGTTCTTC
>NA|TRBJ2-7|TRBV28|NA
CASLGGGSSYEQYF
TGTGCCAGTTTGGGGGGCGGGAGTTCCTACGAGCAGTACTTC
>NA|TRBJ2-3|TRBV5-1|TRBD2
CASSLLVGGPVDTQYF
TGCGCCAGCAGCTTGTTAGTGGGAGGGCCTGTAGATACGCAGTATTTT
>NA|TRBJ1-2|TRBV20-1|NA
CSARWGVGYTF
TGCAGTGCGAGATGGGGCGTGGGCTACACCTTC
>NA|TRBJ2-3|TRBV5-1|TRBD2
CASSSQGASGGTDTQYF
TGCGCCAGCAGCTCCCAAGGGGCTAGCGGGGGAACAGATACGCAGTATTTT
>NA|TRBJ2-2|TRBV6-6|NA
CASSPLGSADTGELFF
TGTGCCAGCAGTCCCCTTGGCTCGGCGGACACCGGGGAGCTGTTTTTT
>NA|TRBJ1-1|TRBV7-3|NA
CASSLMGEGNTEAFF
TGTGCCAGCAGCCTGATGGGTGAGGGGAACACTGAAGCTTTCTTT
>few|TRBJ1-2|TRBV27|NA
CASSSPEQANYGYTF
TGTGCCAGCAGTTCCCCCGAACAAGCTAACTATGGCTACACCTTC
>once|TRBJ2-5|TRBV10-3|TRBD1
CAISPDRADQETQYF
TGTGCCATCAGCCCCGACAGGGCAGACCAAGAGACCCAGTACTTC
>few|TRBJ1-3|TRBV7-9|NA
CASNEFPGNRLSSGNTIYF
TGTGCCAGCAACGAGTTCCCAGGGAACCGGTTGAGCTCTGGAAACACCATATATTTT
>NA|TRBJ1-2|TRBV2|TRBD1
CASSESGGGAFGYTF
TGTGCCAGCAGTGAAAGCGGAGGGGGCGCCTTTGGCTACACCTTC
>few|TRBJ2-1|TRBV5-1|NA
CASSTAGTAGNEQFF
TGCGCCAGCAGCACCGCGGGGACCGCGGGGAATGAGCAGTTCTTC
>NA|TRBJ2-7|TRBV6-5|NA
CASTKPTPSYEQYF
TGTGCCAGCACAAAGCCGACACCTTCCTACGAGCAGTACTTC